This T cell receptor beta chain was found in a study of shared clonotypes between healthy human individuals. Naive CD8 cells lacked CD45RO, underwent positive selection for CCR7 and left out terminally differentiated effector memory CD45RA+ cells. Using immunoSEQ multiplex PCR, the repertoire was profiled, and TCRdb retains in-frame clones only, with some absent. The sample records about 2 million clones, less than 95% being singletons. This CDR3 comprises 17 residues. V dropped 3 bases and J dropped 1; count of bases not matched to a gene: 11. Germline V gene lookup returns CDR1 MNHNS and CDR2 SASEGT. Only one count was recorded for this clone.

The V and J genes are TRBV6-1 and TRBJ1-2; 7 nucleotides match TRBD1. This sequence was found in a man between 18 and 35 years old in good health. The sample consisted of naive CD8+ T cells sorted from blood. For the CDR3, the DNA is TGTGCCAGCAGTGATGAGGGGGCCGGCGGGAGTAACTATGGCTACACCTTC. Translation gives CASSDEGAGGSNYGYTF.